The subject of this entry is one T cell receptor beta chain. The source of the sample is a study of human T cells and chemical hapten exposure. The CDR3 totals 13 residues. The ends were cut back, 8 bases at V and 5 bases at J, with 15 bases in the middle. Germline V gene lookup returns CDR1 LGHDT and CDR2 YNNKEL (reference sequence). From the RACE reads, TCRdb called clonotypes with MiXCR, one entry per CDR3 protein. The sample records fewer than 200,000 distinct CDR3 sequences, just under 30% being singletons. Time point denoted: pre-sensitization, week 0. The treatment denotes: therapeutic diphenylcyclopropenone sensitization with weekly scalp DPC. Unfractionated whole blood was the source from which total RNA was extracted.

The receptor's source is a woman aged 30 to 39 with alopecia areata. Some clones in this sample may be carry-over from other donors' samples. Specimen: whole blood, collected in connection with sensitization to the hapten diphenylcyclopropenone (DPC). The rearrangement links TRBV3-1 to TRBJ2-5; D gene uncertain. This CDR3 reads CASSESVGETQYF. CDR3 DNA sequence: TGTGCCAGCTCAGAAAGCGTCGGGGAGACCCAGTACTTC.